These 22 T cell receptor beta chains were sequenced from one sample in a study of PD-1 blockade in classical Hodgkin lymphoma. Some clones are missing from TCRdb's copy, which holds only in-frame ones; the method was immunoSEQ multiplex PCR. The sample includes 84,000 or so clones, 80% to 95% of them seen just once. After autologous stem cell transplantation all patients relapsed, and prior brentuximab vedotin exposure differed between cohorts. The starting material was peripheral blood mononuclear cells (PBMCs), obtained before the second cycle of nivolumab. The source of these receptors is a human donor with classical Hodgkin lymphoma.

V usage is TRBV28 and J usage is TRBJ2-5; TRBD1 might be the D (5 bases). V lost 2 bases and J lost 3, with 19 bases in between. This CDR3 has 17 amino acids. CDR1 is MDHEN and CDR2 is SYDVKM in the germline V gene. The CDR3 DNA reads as TGTGCCAGCAGTTTACTGTGGGGCGGTGGGGCGGAAGAGACCCAGTACTTC. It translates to CASSLLWGGGAEETQYF.

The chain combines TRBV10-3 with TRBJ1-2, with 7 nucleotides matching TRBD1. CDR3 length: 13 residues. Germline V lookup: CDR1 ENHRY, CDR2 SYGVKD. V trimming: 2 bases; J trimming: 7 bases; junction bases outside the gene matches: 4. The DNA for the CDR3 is TGTGCCATCAGTGAGGACAGGGTTGTTGGCTACACCTTC. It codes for CAISEDRVVGYTF.

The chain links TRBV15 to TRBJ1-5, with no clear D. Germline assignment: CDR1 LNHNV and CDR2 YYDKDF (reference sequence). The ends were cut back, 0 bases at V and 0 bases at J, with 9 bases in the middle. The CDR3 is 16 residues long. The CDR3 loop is CATSRDLSNSNQPQHF. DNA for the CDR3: TGTGCCACCAGCAGAGACCTCTCAAATAGCAATCAGCCCCAGCATTTT.

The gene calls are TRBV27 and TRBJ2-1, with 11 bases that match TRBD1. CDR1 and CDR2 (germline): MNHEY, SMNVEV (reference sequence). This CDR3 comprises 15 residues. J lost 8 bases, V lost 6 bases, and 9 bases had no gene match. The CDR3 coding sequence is TGTGCCAGCAGCCCGTGGACAGGGGGCGGGTATGAGCAGTTCTTC. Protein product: CASSPWTGGGYEQFF.

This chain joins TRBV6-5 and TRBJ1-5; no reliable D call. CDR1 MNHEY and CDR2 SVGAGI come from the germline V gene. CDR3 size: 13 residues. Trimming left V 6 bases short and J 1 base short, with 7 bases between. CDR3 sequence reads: CASRPGSNQPQHF. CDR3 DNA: TGTGCCAGCAGACCAGGAAGCAATCAGCCCCAGCATTTT.

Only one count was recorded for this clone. The CDR3 sequence: CASSKQGSGSYNEQFF. The CDR3 DNA is TGTGCCAGCAGCAAACAGGGGAGTGGGTCCTACAATGAGCAGTTCTTC. This chain uses TRBV7-3 with TRBJ2-1, with TRBD1 identical over 7 bases. This CDR3 is built from 16 residues. CDR1 and CDR2 from the germline V gene are SGHTA and FQGTGA. V trimming: 5 bases; J trimming: 1 base; junction bases outside the gene matches: 8. Full variable domain (rest looked up from reference TRBV7-3 and TRBJ2-1): GAGVSQTPSNKVTEKGKYVELRCDPISGHTALYWYRQSLGQGPEFLIYFQGTGAADDSGLPNDRFFAVRPEGSVSTLKIQRTERGDSAVYLCASSKQGSGSYNEQFFGPGTRLTVL.

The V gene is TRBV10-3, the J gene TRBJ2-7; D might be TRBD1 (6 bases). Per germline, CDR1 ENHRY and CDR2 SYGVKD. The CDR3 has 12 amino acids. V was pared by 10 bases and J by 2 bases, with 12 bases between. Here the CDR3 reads CATRDTAYEQYF. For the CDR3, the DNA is TGTGCCACTCGGGACACAGCCTACGAGCAGTACTTC.

The CDR3 bases are TGTGCCAGCAGTGAAGGGACCCAAGAGACCCAGTACTTC. Translated: CASSEGTQETQYF. The chain carries TRBV6-1 and TRBJ2-5, with D unclear. CDR1 and CDR2 (germline): MNHNS, SASEGT. Deletions cut 1 base from V and 1 base from J, with 4 bases between. CDR3 size: 13 residues.

CDR3 amino acids: CASSHWTGEGTEAFF. CDR3 bases: TGTGCCAGCAGCCATTGGACAGGGGAGGGCACTGAAGCTTTCTTT. The chain joins TRBV16 to TRBJ1-1, with 9 bases matching TRBD1. The CDR3 covers 15 residues. Germline CDR1 is KGHSY and CDR2 is FQNENV. V dropped 3 bases and J dropped 4; count of bases not matched to a gene: 6.

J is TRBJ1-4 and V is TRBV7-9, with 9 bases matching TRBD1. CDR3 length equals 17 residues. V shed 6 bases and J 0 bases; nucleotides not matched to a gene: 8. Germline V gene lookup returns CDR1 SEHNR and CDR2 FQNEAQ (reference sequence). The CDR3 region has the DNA TGTGCCAGCAGTCCCACGGGACAGGGCGCAACTAATGAAAAACTGTTTTTT. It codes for CASSPTGQGATNEKLFF. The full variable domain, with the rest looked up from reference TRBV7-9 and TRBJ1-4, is DTGVSQNPRHKITKRGQNVTFRCDPISEHNRLYWYRQTLGQGPEFLTYFQNEAQLEKSRLLSDRFSAERPKGSFSTLEIQRTEQGDSAMYLCASSPTGQGATNEKLFFGSGTQLSVL.

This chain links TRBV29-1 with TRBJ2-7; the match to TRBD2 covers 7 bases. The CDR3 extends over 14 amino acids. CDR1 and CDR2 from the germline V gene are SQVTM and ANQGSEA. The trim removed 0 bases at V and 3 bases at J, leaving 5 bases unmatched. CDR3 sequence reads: CSVEEGGSIYEQYF. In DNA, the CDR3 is TGCAGCGTTGAAGAGGGCGGGAGTATCTACGAGCAGTACTTC.

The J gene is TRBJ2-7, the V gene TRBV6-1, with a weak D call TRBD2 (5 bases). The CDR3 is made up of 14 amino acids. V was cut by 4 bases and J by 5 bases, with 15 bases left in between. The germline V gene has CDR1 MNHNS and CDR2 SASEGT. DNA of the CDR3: TGTGCCAGCAGTGCTCTGGGAGTCTCTGACGAGCAGTACTTC. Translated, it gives CASSALGVSDEQYF.

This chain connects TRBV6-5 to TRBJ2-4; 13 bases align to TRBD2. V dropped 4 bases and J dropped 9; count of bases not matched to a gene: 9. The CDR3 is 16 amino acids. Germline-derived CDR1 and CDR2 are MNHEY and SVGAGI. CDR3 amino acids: CASSSHRTSGSGIQYF. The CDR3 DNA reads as TGTGCCAGCAGTTCACACCGGACTAGCGGGAGCGGCATTCAGTACTTC.

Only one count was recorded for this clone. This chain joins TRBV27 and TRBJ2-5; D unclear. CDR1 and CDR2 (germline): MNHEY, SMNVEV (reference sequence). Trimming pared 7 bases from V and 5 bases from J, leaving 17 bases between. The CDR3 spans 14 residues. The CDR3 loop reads CASKPYSRRETQYF. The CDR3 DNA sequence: TGTGCCAGCAAACCCTACTCAAGAAGGGAGACCCAGTACTTC.

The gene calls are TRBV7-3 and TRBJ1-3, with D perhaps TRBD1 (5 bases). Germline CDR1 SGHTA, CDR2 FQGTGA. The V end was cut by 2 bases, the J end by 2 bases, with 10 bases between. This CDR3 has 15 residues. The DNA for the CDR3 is TGTGCCAGCAGCTTACAGGGAGGGGCTGGAAACACCATATATTTT. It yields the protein CASSLQGGAGNTIYF.

CDR3 bases: TGTGCCAGCAGAACCGAGCGGGAGGGCCGCGACACCGGGGAGCTGTTTTTT. It yields the protein CASRTEREGRDTGELFF. The rearrangement links TRBV7-8 to TRBJ2-2; 10 bases line up with TRBD2. V trimming: 6 bases; J trimming: 3 bases; junction bases outside the gene matches: 10. Per germline, CDR1 SGHVS and CDR2 FQNEAQ. CDR3 length: 17 residues.

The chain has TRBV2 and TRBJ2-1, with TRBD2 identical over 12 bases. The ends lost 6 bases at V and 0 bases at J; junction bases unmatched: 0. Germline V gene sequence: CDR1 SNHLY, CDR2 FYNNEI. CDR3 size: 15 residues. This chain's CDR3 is CASRLAGGSYNEQFF. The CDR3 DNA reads TGTGCCAGCAGACTAGCGGGAGGCTCCTACAATGAGCAGTTCTTC. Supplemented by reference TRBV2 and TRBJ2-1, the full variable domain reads EPEVTQTPSHQVTQMGQEVILRCVPISNHLYFYWYRQILGQKVEFLVSFYNNEISEKSEIFDDQFSVERPDGSNFTLKIRSTKLEDSAMYFCASRLAGGSYNEQFFGPGTRLTVL.

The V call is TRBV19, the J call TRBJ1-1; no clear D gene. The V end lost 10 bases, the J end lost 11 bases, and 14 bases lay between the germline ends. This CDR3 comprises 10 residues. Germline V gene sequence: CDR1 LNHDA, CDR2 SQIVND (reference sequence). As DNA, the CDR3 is TGTGCCACCTGGGCGGGGTTGGCTTTCTTT. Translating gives CATWAGLAFF.

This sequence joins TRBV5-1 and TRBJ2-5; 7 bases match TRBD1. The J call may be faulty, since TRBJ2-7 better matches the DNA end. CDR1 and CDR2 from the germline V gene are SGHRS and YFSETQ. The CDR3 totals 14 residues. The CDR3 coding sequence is TGCGCCAGCAGCTCGACAGGGCCCACCTACGAGCAGTACTTC. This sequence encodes CASSSTGPTYEQYF.

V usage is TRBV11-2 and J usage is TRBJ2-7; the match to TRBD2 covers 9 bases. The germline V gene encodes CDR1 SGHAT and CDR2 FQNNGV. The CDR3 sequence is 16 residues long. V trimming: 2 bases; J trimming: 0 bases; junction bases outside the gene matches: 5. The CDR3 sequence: CASSLRLAGDSYEQYF. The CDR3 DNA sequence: TGTGCCAGCAGCTTACGGTTAGCGGGAGACTCCTACGAGCAGTACTTC.

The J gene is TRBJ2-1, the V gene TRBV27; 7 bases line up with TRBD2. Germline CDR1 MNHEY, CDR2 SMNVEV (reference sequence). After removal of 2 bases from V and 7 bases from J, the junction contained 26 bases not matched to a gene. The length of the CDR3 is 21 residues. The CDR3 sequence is CASSLVPNPVGSAGAYNEQFF. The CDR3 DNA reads TGTGCCAGCAGTTTAGTACCAAACCCAGTTGGGTCGGCGGGAGCGTATAATGAGCAGTTCTTC.

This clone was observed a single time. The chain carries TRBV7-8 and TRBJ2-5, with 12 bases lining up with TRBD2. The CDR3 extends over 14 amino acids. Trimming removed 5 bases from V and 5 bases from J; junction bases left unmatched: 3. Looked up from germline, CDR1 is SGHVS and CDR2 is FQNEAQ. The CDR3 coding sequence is TGTGCCAGCAGCCGACTAGCGGGAGCGGAGACCCAGTACTTC. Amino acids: CASSRLAGAETQYF.